The table lists the clone carrying this T cell receptor (beta chain) with many counts. Each CDR3 protein is one row after TCRdb ran MiXCR on the RT-PCR reads. Of almost 700,000 distinct CDR3 sequences in the sample, around 14% were seen once. This CDR3 comprises 12 residues. The germline gives CDR1 SGHDT, CDR2 YYEEEE. Trimming stripped 4 bases from V and 7 bases from J, with 12 bases between. The sequenced material came from memory CD4+ T cells from blood. The chain joins TRBV5-6 to TRBJ2-7; perhaps TRBD2 as D (6 bases). This sequence originates from a female donor in good health, serving as a healthy control. This CDR3 is CASSMGEVEQYF. CDR3 DNA: TGTGCCAGCAGCATGGGGGAGGTAGAGCAGTACTTC.